The 30 T cell receptor beta chains in this list originate from one sample, sequenced in a study of identical twins. Each CDR3 protein is one row after TCRdb ran MiXCR on the 5' RACE reads. The data contain around 1.7 million distinct CDR3 sequences, 25% to 35% of them singletons. Sequencing was carried out using cord blood. The source is a newborn girl in good health.

V and J are TRBV18 and TRBJ1-1, with TRBD1 identical over 9 bases. After removal of 2 bases from V and 4 bases from J, the junction contained 11 bases not matched to a gene. Germline-derived CDR1 and CDR2 are KGHSH and LQKENI. The CDR3 totals 17 residues. Written as DNA, the CDR3 is TGTGCCAGCTCACCAGCCGGGACAGGGCTATGGGGCACTGAAGCTTTCTTT. This sequence encodes CASSPAGTGLWGTEAFF.

The chain employs TRBV10-3 and TRBJ2-7, with 9 bases lining up with TRBD2. The CDR3 sequence is 14 residues long. The J segment lost 3 bases and the V segment lost 6 bases, leaving 6 bases of the junction unmatched. CDR1 is ENHRY, CDR2 SYGVKD, per germline. The CDR3 DNA follows: TGTGCCATCAGGGCGGCGGGGGGGGACTACGAGCAGTACTTC. Translation gives CAIRAAGGDYEQYF.

The rearrangement uses TRBV24-1 and TRBJ2-1; D gene uncertain. The CDR3 is 14 residues long. Trimming left V 1 base short and J 6 bases short, with 9 bases between. Germline values: CDR1 KGHDR, CDR2 SFDVKD. This chain's CDR3 is CATSDLRLSNEQFF. DNA of the CDR3: TGTGCCACCAGTGATTTAAGGCTTAGCAATGAGCAGTTCTTC.

This rearrangement joins TRBV20-1 to TRBJ2-1; 8 bases are shared with TRBD2. This CDR3 has 15 residues. Germline V gives CDR1 DFQATT, CDR2 SNEGSKA (reference sequence). The V gene end was trimmed by 2 bases and the J gene end by 3 bases; junction bases not matched to a gene: 6. CDR3 region: CSARRGGLVYNEQFF. CDR3 sequence (DNA): TGCAGTGCTAGACGCGGGGGGTTGGTCTACAATGAGCAGTTCTTC.

The table lists this clonotype with many counts. The chain employs TRBV28 and TRBJ2-7, with TRBD2 matching 11 bases. The CDR3 is 15 residues long. Germline V lookup: CDR1 MDHEN, CDR2 SYDVKM. Trimming cost V 2 bases and J 2 bases; bases outside gene matches: 2. CDR3 loop: CASSLQGLAAYEQYF. The CDR3 DNA reads TGTGCCAGCAGTTTACAGGGACTAGCGGCCTACGAGCAGTACTTC.

This clonotype was observed a few times. The chain carries TRBV10-3 and TRBJ2-7; 12 bases agree with TRBD2. Germline V CDR1 and CDR2: ENHRY, SYGVKD. The CDR3 sequence is 13 residues long. Losses at the gene ends were 10 bases for V and 3 bases for J; bases not matched to a gene: 4. In nucleotides, the CDR3 is TGTGCCACTAGGACTAGCGGGAACTACGAGCAGTACTTC. Its protein product is CATRTSGNYEQYF.

Concerning this clonotype itself: The junction does not match germline at one end; this may be a read error. The J gene is TRBJ2-5, the V gene TRBV20-1, with 11 bases lining up with TRBD1. Germline V gene data show CDR1 as DFQATT and CDR2 as SNEGSKA (reference sequence). The CDR3 runs 16 residues. As DNA, the CDR3 is TGCGGTGCTTTCAACCCGGGACAGGGGGAAAAAGAGACCCAGTACTTC. It encodes CGAFNPGQGEKETQYF.

The rearrangement links TRBV28 to TRBJ2-2, with D tentatively TRBD2 (7 bases). Trimming took 2 bases from V and 6 from J, leaving 16 bases between them. Germline V gene lookup returns CDR1 MDHEN and CDR2 SYDVKM. This CDR3 comprises 16 residues. The CDR3 DNA reads TGTGCCAGCAGTTTAGTTGGAGGGGGGGACGCCGGGGAGCTGTTTTTT. Encoded protein: CASSLVGGGDAGELFF. Full variable domain (missing parts from reference TRBV28 and TRBJ2-2): DVKVTQSSRYLVKRTGEKVFLECVQDMDHENMFWYRQDPGLGLRLIYFSYDVKMKEKGDIPEGYSVSREKKERFSLILESASTNQTSMYLCASSLVGGGDAGELFFGEGSRLTVL.

J is TRBJ2-1 and V is TRBV7-2; 10 bases line up with TRBD2. Germline assignment: CDR1 SGHTA and CDR2 FQGNSA. V was pared by 1 base and J by 7 bases, with 7 bases of the junction left unmatched. The CDR3 extends over 16 amino acids. The CDR3 loop reads CASSLVAAGGPNEQFF. In DNA, the CDR3 is TGTGCCAGCAGCTTAGTGGCAGCGGGAGGGCCGAATGAGCAGTTCTTC.

Remarks on this clonotype: One end of the junction is discordant with germline, which a read error may explain. The chain couples TRBV2 to TRBJ2-2, with a tentative D call TRBD2 (6 bases). Germline CDR1 is SNHLY and CDR2 is FYNNEI. The CDR3 consists of 12 residues. The CDR3 loop reads CAGSASAGELFF. In DNA form, the CDR3 reads TGTGCCGGCAGTGCTAGCGCCGGGGAGCTGTTTTTT.

The chain employs TRBV28 and TRBJ2-3, with D perhaps TRBD2 (6 bases). Germline CDR1 is MDHEN and CDR2 is SYDVKM. CDR3 length equals 20 residues. Deletions cut 6 bases from V and 3 bases from J, with 31 bases between. The CDR3 DNA follows: TGTGCCAGCAGAGTTTTTGGCTTCGTGATAGCGGACAATTTTACAGATACGCAGTATTTT. Protein sequence: CASRVFGFVIADNFTDTQYF.

The J gene is TRBJ2-1, the V gene TRBV4-2, with D perhaps TRBD1 or TRBD2 (5 bases each). V was pared by 4 bases and J by 5 bases, with 12 bases between. Germline V lookup: CDR1 LGHNA, CDR2 YNFKEQ. The CDR3 runs 14 residues. Written as DNA, the CDR3 is TGTGCCAGCAGCCGCTGGGACGGGAACAATGAGCAGTTCTTC. Protein product: CASSRWDGNNEQFF.

The chain has TRBV28 and TRBJ2-4; 9 nucleotides agree with TRBD1. The J call may not be correct, given that the DNA end is closer to TRBJ2-7. This CDR3 is 16 amino acids long. CDR1 and CDR2 from the germline V gene are MDHEN and SYDVKM. As DNA, the CDR3 is TGTGCCAGCAGTCCAACTTGGACAGGGGCTTTGTACGAGCAGTACTTC. Its translation: CASSPTWTGALYEQYF.

In its sample, this clonotype was seen many times. This rearrangement joins TRBV7-6 to TRBJ2-1, with TRBD2 matching over 7 bases. This CDR3 is built from 15 residues. The trim removed 3 bases at V and 5 bases at J, leaving 7 bases unmatched. CDR1 is SGHVS and CDR2 is FNYEAQ in the germline V gene. The CDR3 sequence is CASSFIAGLNNEQFF. The CDR3 DNA follows: TGTGCCAGCAGCTTCATAGCGGGTTTAAACAATGAGCAGTTCTTC.

The chain carries TRBV5-4 and TRBJ2-5; D possibly matches TRBD1 or TRBD2 (5 bases each). The CDR3 is made up of 16 amino acids. Germline assignment: CDR1 SGHNT and CDR2 YYREEE (reference sequence). V was shortened by 1 base and J by 11 bases, with 24 bases between the two germline ends. The CDR3 DNA is TGTGCCAGCAGCTTGAACCGGGGCGAAACCCCGACTGAGCAGTACTTC. Protein: CASSLNRGETPTEQYF. The complete variable domain, with remaining parts taken from reference TRBV5-4 and TRBJ2-5, reads ETGVTQSPTHLIKTRGQQVTLRCSSQSGHNTVSWYQQALGQGPQFIFQYYREEENGRGNFPPRFSGLQFPNYSSELNVNALELDDSALYLCASSLNRGETPTEQYFGPGTRLLVL.

The V call is TRBV30, the J call TRBJ2-1; D ambiguous. Per the germline V gene, CDR1 is GTSNPN and CDR2 is SVGIG (reference sequence). This CDR3 has 15 amino acids. V gave up 0 bases and J gave up 3 bases, with 12 bases separating them. The CDR3 sequence: CAWSVSPIDYNEQFF. DNA for the CDR3: TGTGCCTGGAGTGTATCCCCTATAGACTACAATGAGCAGTTCTTC.

V usage is TRBV11-2 and J usage is TRBJ1-4, with D possibly being TRBD1 (6 bases). V lost 4 bases to trimming and J lost 5 bases, with 17 bases between them. Germline V lookup: CDR1 SGHAT, CDR2 FQNNGV. The CDR3 length is 16 residues. The CDR3 is CASSYTRGGKNEKLFF. The CDR3 DNA is TGTGCCAGCAGCTATACTAGGGGGGGGAAGAATGAAAAACTGTTTTTT.

This clonotype turned up a few times. This chain uses TRBV20-1 with TRBJ2-1; 9 positions agree with TRBD1. V gave up 3 bases and J gave up 9 bases; unmatched junction bases: 6. CDR1 and CDR2 from the germline V gene are DFQATT and SNEGSKA (reference sequence). This CDR3 has 13 residues. This CDR3 is CSARLQGAPEQFF. DNA of the CDR3: TGCAGTGCTAGGCTACAGGGGGCTCCTGAGCAGTTCTTC.

Details on this clonotype: Sequence at one end of the junction differs from germline and may be a read error. This chain connects TRBV4-2 to TRBJ2-3, with D possibly being TRBD2 (5 bases). CDR3 length: 15 amino acids. Germline CDR1 LGHNA, CDR2 YNFKEQ. The CDR3 sequence: CASSPYPPSTDAQYF. CDR3 nucleotide sequence: TGTGCCAGCAGCCCCTACCCTCCTAGCACAGATGCGCAGTATTTT.

This clonotype turned up a few times. The chain is built from TRBV27 and TRBJ2-5; TRBD2 is a possible D gene (5 bases). The CDR3 contains 16 residues. Germline assignment: CDR1 MNHEY and CDR2 SMNVEV (reference sequence). The V and J ends lost 0 bases and 4 bases respectively, with 15 bases between them. Here the CDR3 reads CASSLSPLGGRETQYF. The CDR3 DNA reads TGTGCCAGCAGTTTATCCCCACTAGGAGGTCGAGAGACCCAGTACTTC.

V and J are TRBV24-1 and TRBJ1-5; 9 bases align to TRBD1. The germline V gene has CDR1 KGHDR and CDR2 SFDVKD. The CDR3 loop spans 16 amino acids. The trim removed 4 bases at V and 3 bases at J, leaving 6 bases unmatched. The DNA for the CDR3 is TGTGCCACCAGTGACTCCGGGACAGGGAACAATCAGCCCCAGCATTTT. Its protein product is CATSDSGTGNNQPQHF.

This sequence joins TRBV12-3 or TRBV12-4 and TRBJ1-5; D gene unclear. V was clipped by 6 bases and J by 3 bases, with 15 bases between them. This CDR3 comprises 15 residues. CDR3 sequence reads: CASSPSGGYNQPQHF. In DNA, the CDR3 is TGTGCCAGCAGCCCATCCGGTGGGTACAATCAGCCCCAGCATTTT.

In this sample, this clonotype turned up many times. The chain carries TRBV11-2 and TRBJ2-3; 11 positions agree with TRBD2. CDR1 is SGHAT, CDR2 FQNNGV, per germline. This CDR3 has 16 amino acids. Losses at the gene ends were 4 bases for V and 0 bases for J; bases not matched to a gene: 3. CDR3 region: CASSSGTSGSTDTQYF. The CDR3 DNA reads TGTGCCAGCAGCTCCGGGACTAGCGGCAGCACAGATACGCAGTATTTT. The whole variable domain, filled in from reference TRBV11-2 and TRBJ2-3, reads EAGVAQSPRYKIIEKRQSVAFWCNPISGHATLYWYQQILGQGPKLLIQFQNNGVVDDSQLPKDRFSAERLKGVDSTLKIQPAKLEDSAVYLCASSSGTSGSTDTQYFGPGTRLTVL.

The gene calls are TRBV19 and TRBJ2-1; TRBD1 is a possible D gene (5 bases). With the DNA end fitting TRBJ2-7 better, the J assignment may be wrong. Per the germline V gene, CDR1 is LNHDA and CDR2 is SQIVND (reference sequence). This CDR3 is 14 amino acids long. The CDR3 is CASSRRGSYNEQYF. The CDR3 nucleotides read TGTGCCAGTAGTAGAAGGGGCTCCTACAATGAGCAGTACTTC.

The chain has TRBV4-1 and TRBJ2-1; the match to TRBD2 covers 7 bases. The trim removed 4 bases at V and 7 bases at J, leaving 16 bases unmatched. The CDR3 contains 17 residues. Germline V gives CDR1 MGHRA, CDR2 YSYEKL. DNA of the CDR3: TGCGCCAGCAGCCGAGACTTCGCGGGAGAGACCCAGAATGAGCAGTTCTTC. Encoded protein: CASSRDFAGETQNEQFF.

The chain couples TRBV10-3 to TRBJ2-1; D not certain. With 4 bases removed from V and 0 bases from J, the gap between germline ends came to 4 bases. In germline, CDR1 is ENHRY, CDR2 SYGVKD. The CDR3 contains 13 residues. The CDR3 DNA is TGTGCCATCAGTGCTAGCTCCTACAATGAGCAGTTCTTC. It is translated as CAISASSYNEQFF.

V usage is TRBV2 and J usage is TRBJ2-1; D may be TRBD2 (6 bases). Trimming left V 1 base short and J 4 bases short, with 17 bases between. Per germline, CDR1 SNHLY and CDR2 FYNNEI. The CDR3 sequence is 17 residues long. CDR3 nucleotides: TGTGCCAGCAGTGAAGGGCCGACTAGTACGGGGTACAATGAGCAGTTCTTC. Translated: CASSEGPTSTGYNEQFF.

The V and J genes are TRBV12-3 or TRBV12-4 and TRBJ2-7; 8 bases line up with TRBD2. This CDR3 region has 15 residues. With V trimmed by 6 bases and J by 7 bases, 14 bases remained unmatched. The CDR3 DNA sequence: TGTGCCAGCAGGCGTCGACTAGCGTTAATTAATGAGCAGTACTTC. It specifies CASRRRLALINEQYF.

V and J are TRBV4-2 and TRBJ1-4; the match to TRBD1 covers 7 bases. Germline V gene lookup returns CDR1 LGHNA and CDR2 YNFKEQ. There are 16 residues in the CDR3. V lost 4 bases and J lost 3; bases outside the gene matches: 8. Here the CDR3 reads CASSPGRDSANEKLFF. The CDR3 DNA sequence: TGTGCCAGCAGCCCAGGAAGGGACAGTGCTAATGAAAAACTGTTTTTT.

The chain carries TRBV7-9 and TRBJ1-5; D perhaps matches TRBD1 (5 bases). The CDR3 loop spans 14 amino acids. The V gene lost 3 bases and the J gene lost 7 bases, with 13 bases spanning the gap. Germline V CDR1 and CDR2: SEHNR, FQNEAQ (reference sequence). CDR3 residues: CASSFSRDGQPQHF. Written as DNA, the CDR3 is TGTGCCAGCAGCTTTAGCAGGGACGGACAGCCCCAGCATTTT.